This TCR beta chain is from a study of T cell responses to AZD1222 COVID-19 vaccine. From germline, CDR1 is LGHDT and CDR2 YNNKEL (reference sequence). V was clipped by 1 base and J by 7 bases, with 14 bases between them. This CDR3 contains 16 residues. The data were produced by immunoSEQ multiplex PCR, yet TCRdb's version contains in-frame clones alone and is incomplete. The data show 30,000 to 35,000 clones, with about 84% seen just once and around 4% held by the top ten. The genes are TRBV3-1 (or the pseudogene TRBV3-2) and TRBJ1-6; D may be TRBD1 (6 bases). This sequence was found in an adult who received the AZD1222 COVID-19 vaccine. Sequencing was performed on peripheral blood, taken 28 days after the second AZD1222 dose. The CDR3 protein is CASSQGAGGQNSPLHF. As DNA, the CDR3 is TGTGCCAGCAGCCAAGGTGCGGGGGGGCAGAATTCACCCCTCCACTTT.